The 8 T cell receptor beta chains in this list originate from one sample, sequenced in a study of OX40 agonist ivuxolimab in advanced cancers. Sequenced by immunoSEQ multiplex PCR; TCRdb stores in-frame clones only, minus some. The data show over 65,000 clones, with 70% to 90% seen just once and nearly 8% held by the top ten. Here the sequenced sample was CD4+ or CD8+ T cells sorted from blood, taken in a trial of the OX40 agonist ivuxolimab. These receptors all come from an adult with an advanced solid tumor such as melanoma, head and neck, liver or kidney cancer.

The rearrangement joins TRBV7-8 to TRBJ1-1, with D maybe TRBD1 (6 bases). The CDR3 runs 13 residues. Germline CDR1 SGHVS, CDR2 FQNEAQ. Trimming took off 2 bases at V and 4 bases at J, with 8 bases between the two ends. CDR3 coding DNA: TGTGCCAGCAGCTTAAGAGGGGGCACTGAAGCTTTCTTT. This sequence encodes CASSLRGGTEAFF.

This chain joins TRBV11-1 and TRBJ2-3; TRBD2 aligns across 10 bases. Unmatched junction bases numbered 8, after V lost 5 bases and J lost 3 bases. The CDR3 spans 16 residues. Germline loops: CDR1 SGHAT, CDR2 FQDESV (reference sequence). This CDR3 is CASSQTAGGLTDTQYF. The CDR3, as DNA: TGTGCCAGCAGCCAGACAGCGGGGGGGCTAACAGATACGCAGTATTTT.

This rearrangement joins TRBV6-5 to TRBJ1-6; maybe TRBD1 (6 bases). The CDR3 sequence is 14 residues long. Germline-derived CDR1 and CDR2 are MNHEY and SVGAGI. V lost 7 bases to trimming and J lost 6 bases, with 13 bases between them. The CDR3 coding sequence is TGTGCCAGCATGAGGACAGATATTAATTCACCCCTCCACTTT. This sequence encodes CASMRTDINSPLHF.

The rearrangement links TRBV18 to TRBJ2-4; D tentatively reads TRBD1 or TRBD2 (7 bases each). CDR3 length equals 14 residues. In germline, CDR1 is KGHSH, CDR2 LQKENI. The V end lost 3 bases, the J end lost 7 bases, and 13 bases lay between the germline ends. For the CDR3, the DNA is TGTGCCAGCTCACCCCAGGGGGGGGAGAACATTCAGTACTTC. Protein sequence: CASSPQGGENIQYF. Variable domain in full (rest from reference TRBV18 and TRBJ2-4): NAGVMQNPRHLVRRRGQEARLRCSPMKGHSHVYWYRQLPEEGLKFMVYLQKENIIDESGMPKERFSAEFPKEGPSILRIQQVVRGDSAAYFCASSPQGGENIQYFGAGTRLSVL.

The CDR3 DNA is TGCGCCAGCAGCATTGGGTCGGGGGCCAACGTCCTGACTTTC. Its protein is CASSIGSGANVLTF. The V gene is TRBV4-1, the J gene TRBJ2-6; D gene unclear. Trimming took off 5 bases at V and 4 bases at J, with 9 bases between the two ends. There are 14 residues in the CDR3. Germline V gene data show CDR1 as MGHRA and CDR2 as YSYEKL.

The chain has TRBV6-1 and TRBJ1-1; 7 bases are a match to TRBD1. The V and J ends lost 8 bases and 11 bases, in that order; junction bases with no gene match: 5. The length of the CDR3 is 10 residues. Germline CDR1 MNHNS, CDR2 SASEGT. CDR3 DNA sequence: TGTGCCAGCCGGACAGGACCCGCTTTCTTT. Amino acid sequence: CASRTGPAFF.

This chain links TRBV7-2 with TRBJ2-5; 8 bases match TRBD2. Germline V gene sequence: CDR1 SGHTA, CDR2 FQGNSA. The CDR3 is 15 residues long. The J segment lost 7 bases and the V segment lost 1 base, leaving 8 bases of the junction unmatched. The CDR3: CASSLDASSGGTQYF. As DNA, the CDR3 is TGTGCCAGCAGCTTAGACGCTAGCAGCGGGGGGACCCAGTACTTC.

This chain links TRBV5-1 with TRBJ2-7; 11 bases map to TRBD2. Germline V gene lookup returns CDR1 SGHRS and CDR2 YFSETQ. The CDR3 runs to 16 residues. J gave up 4 bases and V 0 bases, and 6 bases lay outside the gene matches. The CDR3 region has the DNA TGCGCCAGCAGCTTGGACTTAGCGGGAGGGCCGTACGAGCAGTACTTC. It specifies CASSLDLAGGPYEQYF.